This is a list of T cell receptor beta chains from one sample in a study of blood T cells in healthy people across ages. TCRdb fed the 5' RACE reads into MiXCR, producing one record per CDR3 protein. The sample lists hundreds of thousands of distinct CDR3 sequences, more than 20% occurring once. The sequenced material came from blood. These receptors all come from a man between 65 and 85 years old in good health. Each CDR3 is given with its conserved first and last residue. The D gene is left open where the match is weak. The size of a clone is reported for some rows only, either as once, few or many, or as a class for expanded clones.

>TRBD1|few|TRBV20-1|TRBJ2-1
CSARGLRTGASYNEQFF
TGCAGTGCTAGAGGACTAAGGACAGGGGCCTCCTACAATGAGCAGTTCTTC
>TRBD1|.|TRBV18|TRBJ2-7
CASRLGQGFYEQYF
TGTGCCAGCCGGCTGGGACAGGGTTTTTACGAGCAGTACTTC
>TRBD2|few|TRBV7-2|TRBJ2-1
CASSPTSGALNEQFF
TGTGCCAGCAGCCCAACTAGCGGGGCCCTCAATGAGCAGTTCTTC
>.|many|TRBV7-2|TRBJ2-3
CASSFHSKADTQYF
TGTGCCAGCAGCTTCCACTCAAAGGCAGATACGCAGTATTTT
>TRBD2|.|TRBV7-3|TRBJ2-1
CASSLTTSGRFNEQFF
TGTGCCAGCAGCTTAACAACTAGCGGGAGGTTCAATGAGCAGTTCTTC
>.|.|TRBV7-2|TRBJ1-2
CASTTSSGLSGYTF
TGTGCCAGCACCACGTCCAGCGGCTTATCGGGCTACACCTTC
>.|.|TRBV14|TRBJ2-5
CASSQGWTAQETQYF
TGTGCCAGCAGCCAGGGATGGACAGCACAAGAGACCCAGTACTTC
>.|few|TRBV7-2|TRBJ2-7
CASSWRGTKSNEQYF
TGTGCCAGCAGCTGGAGGGGGACAAAATCTAACGAGCAGTACTTC
>TRBD2|few|TRBV25-1|TRBJ2-5
CASSAGTSGYQETQYF
TGTGCCAGCAGTGCCGGGACTAGCGGGTACCAAGAGACCCAGTACTTC
>.|few|TRBV9|TRBJ2-5
CASSVGRGLAKQETQYF
TGTGCCAGCAGCGTAGGACGGGGGCTAGCTAAGCAAGAGACCCAGTACTTC
>TRBD1|.|TRBV24-1|TRBJ1-2
CATSDGQGDAYGYTF
TGTGCCACCAGTGACGGACAGGGGGACGCTTATGGCTACACCTTC
>.|.|TRBV5-1|TRBJ2-7
CASSLPPMTGQYF
TGCGCCAGCAGCTTGCCCCCAATGACAGGGCAGTACTTC
>.|few|TRBV29-1|TRBJ2-7
CSVEGGRGKYEQYF
TGCAGCGTTGAAGGGGGACGGGGGAAATACGAGCAGTACTTC
>.|.|TRBV12-3/TRBV12-4|TRBJ2-3
CASTPLRLGTDTQYF
TGTGCCAGCACCCCCCTTCGATTAGGCACAGATACGCAGTATTTT
>.|few|TRBV19|TRBJ1-2
CASSPYRDGYTF
TGTGCCAGTAGTCCATACAGGGATGGCTACACCTTC
>.|.|TRBV7-2|TRBJ1-2
CASSPGVGYGYTF
TGTGCCAGCAGCCCAGGGGTTGGCTATGGCTACACCTTC
>.|.|TRBV28|TRBJ2-5
CASSWARQEKETQYF
TGTGCCAGCAGCTGGGCAAGACAGGAGAAAGAGACCCAGTACTTC
>.|few|TRBV20-1|TRBJ1-2
CSARVGERSNYGYTF
TGCAGTGCTAGAGTGGGGGAAAGGTCTAACTATGGCTACACCTTC
>.|.|TRBV10-3|TRBJ1-4
CATSGTTNEKLFF
TGTGCCACCTCAGGGACAACTAATGAAAAACTGTTTTTT
>.|.|TRBV6-2/TRBV6-3|TRBJ2-7
CASNHEHGEQYF
TGTGCCAGCAATCACGAACACGGGGAGCAGTACTTC
>.|few|TRBV5-1|TRBJ2-6
CASSLDTNSGANVLTF
TGCGCCAGCAGCTTGGACACAAACTCTGGGGCCAACGTCCTGACTTTC
>.|many|TRBV12-3/TRBV12-4|TRBJ2-5
CASSSSTLQETQYF
TGTGCCAGCAGTTCCTCCACACTTCAAGAGACCCAGTACTTC
>.|few|TRBV18|TRBJ2-1
CASSPRQGGEQFF
TGTGCCAGCTCACCAAGGCAGGGGGGTGAGCAGTTCTTC
>.|.|TRBV7-2|TRBJ1-1
CASSFPIWGRMNTEAFF
TGTGCCAGCAGCTTCCCAATCTGGGGCAGGATGAACACTGAAGCTTTCTTT
>.|few|TRBV6-6|TRBJ2-7
CASSYFDGSYEQYF
TGTGCCAGCAGTTACTTCGACGGGTCCTACGAGCAGTACTTC
>TRBD2|.|TRBV6-5|TRBJ2-1
CASSSGLAGGPSSYNEQFF
TGTGCCAGCAGTTCGGGACTAGCGGGAGGGCCGAGCTCCTACAATGAGCAGTTCTTC
>.|few|TRBV20-1|TRBJ2-1
CSAHSAQVGNEQFF
TGCAGTGCCCACAGCGCACAGGTTGGAAATGAGCAGTTCTTC
>.|.|TRBV28|TRBJ2-1
CASSFWQGGENNEQFF
TGTGCCAGCAGTTTCTGGCAGGGGGGCGAGAACAATGAGCAGTTCTTC
>.|few|TRBV7-2|TRBJ2-7
CASSLAPLGEQYF
TGTGCCAGCAGCTTAGCCCCCTTGGGGGAGCAGTACTTC
>TRBD2|few|TRBV20-1|TRBJ2-2
CSAGLAGGRVGELFF
TGCAGTGCTGGACTAGCGGGAGGTCGTGTCGGGGAGCTGTTTTTT
>.|few|TRBV12-3/TRBV12-4|TRBJ2-3
CASGLEQGTGGTDTQYF
TGTGCCAGCGGTTTAGAGCAGGGGACCGGCGGCACAGATACGCAGTATTTT